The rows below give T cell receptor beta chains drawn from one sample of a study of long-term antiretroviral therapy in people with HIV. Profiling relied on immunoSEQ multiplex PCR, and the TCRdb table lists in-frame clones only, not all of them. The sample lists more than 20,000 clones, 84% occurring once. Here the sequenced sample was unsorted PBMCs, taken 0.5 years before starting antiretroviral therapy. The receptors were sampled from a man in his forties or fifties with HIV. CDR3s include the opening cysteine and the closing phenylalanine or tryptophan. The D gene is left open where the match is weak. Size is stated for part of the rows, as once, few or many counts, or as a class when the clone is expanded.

TGTGCCAGCAGCCTCCAGGGGGCAGATACGCAGTATTTT,CASSLQGADTQYF,TRBD1,TRBV7-3,NA,TRBJ2-3
TGTGCCAGCAGCCCTATCGACAGGGGAGGCAATCAGCCCCAGCATTTT,CASSPIDRGGNQPQHF,TRBD1,TRBV7-8,NA,TRBJ1-5
TGTGCCTGGAAAGCTCCCGACATTCCCCCTGAAGCTTTCTTT,CAWKAPDIPPEAFF,NA,TRBV30,NA,TRBJ1-1
TGTGCCAGCAGCTTACATCTCGGGCAGGGGGGTTCCTACGAGCAGTACTTC,CASSLHLGQGGSYEQYF,NA,TRBV7-2,NA,TRBJ2-7
TGTGCCAGCAGCCCCGGTACTACCACCGGGGAGCTGTTTTTT,CASSPGTTTGELFF,NA,TRBV7-6,NA,TRBJ2-2
TGTGCCAGCAGTACAACTAATGAAAAACTGTTTTTT,CASSTTNEKLFF,NA,TRBV27,NA,TRBJ1-4
TGTGCCAGCAGTGTCCGGGGGGGCGCCACCGGGGAGCTGTTTTTT,CASSVRGGATGELFF,TRBD2,TRBV27,NA,TRBJ2-2
TGTGCCAGCAGCTTAGCCCCCCCCACAGGGGGCAAAGGCTACACCTTC,CASSLAPPTGGKGYTF,TRBD1,TRBV7-2,NA,TRBJ1-2
TGTGCCAGCAGTTTGGGCAGGGGGCTGGATACGCAGTATTTT,CASSLGRGLDTQYF,TRBD1,TRBV27,NA,TRBJ2-3
TGCGCCAGCAAGCTCGGAGCGGGGGGCTACAATGAGCAGTTCTTC,CASKLGAGGYNEQFF,TRBD2,TRBV5-1,NA,TRBJ2-1
TGTGCCAGCAGCTTCGGAGGTCTAGTCGACGAGCAGTACTTC,CASSFGGLVDEQYF,NA,TRBV7-9,NA,TRBJ2-7
TGTGCCAGCAGTCGTTCGGGACAGGCGAACTTAAAGGGGTACTTC,CASSRSGQANLKGYF,TRBD1,TRBV28,few,TRBJ2-7
TGTGCCAGTAGTATATTGGGGGGGGGTGCCTACAATGAGCAGTTCTTC,CASSILGGGAYNEQFF,TRBD2,TRBV19,NA,TRBJ2-1
TGCGCCAGCAGTTTTACTAGCGGGGGGACAGATACGCAGTATTTT,CASSFTSGGTDTQYF,TRBD2,TRBV10-2,NA,TRBJ2-3
TGTGCCAGCAGTTTTTATTCCCAAGAGACCCAGTACTTC,CASSFYSQETQYF,NA,TRBV28,NA,TRBJ2-5
TGTGCCAGCAGTTTCCCGGCGAGCGGAGTGAACTATGGCTACACCTTC,CASSFPASGVNYGYTF,NA,TRBV28,NA,TRBJ1-2
TGCGCCACCCGGAGCGACAATAACTATGGCTACACCTTC,CATRSDNNYGYTF,NA,TRBV5-1,NA,TRBJ1-2
TGTGCCTGGAGTGGCAGTATCAGTCAGCCCCAGCATTTT,CAWSGSISQPQHF,NA,TRBV30,NA,TRBJ1-5
TGTGCCAGTAGTTTCTCCGGACAACTAACTGGCTACACCTTC,CASSFSGQLTGYTF,NA,TRBV19,few,TRBJ1-2
TGCGCCAGCAGCTCCGGGACTAGCGGGGGAGGAGATACGCAGTATTTT,CASSSGTSGGGDTQYF,TRBD2,TRBV5-1,NA,TRBJ2-3
TGCGCCAGCAGCTTGGCCCCAGGGAAGCGTCATGAGCAGTTCTTC,CASSLAPGKRHEQFF,NA,TRBV5-1,NA,TRBJ2-1
TGTGCCAGCAGTCACAGTCTCCAGGGGGGGGGAGACGAGCAGTACTTC,CASSHSLQGGGDEQYF,NA,TRBV27,NA,TRBJ2-7
TGCGCCAGCAGCGGACTTCCGGGACTGACGGATGGCTACACCTTC,CASSGLPGLTDGYTF,NA,TRBV4-1,NA,TRBJ1-2
TGTGCCAGCAGCTCCGGACATCTATATGGCTACACCTTC,CASSSGHLYGYTF,NA,TRBV5-4,NA,TRBJ1-2
TGCGCCAGCAGCCAAGATGGGGTAGCGGGGCATGGCTACACCTTC,CASSQDGVAGHGYTF,NA,TRBV4-1,once,TRBJ1-2
TGCGCCAGCAGCCAAGAAGGTGGAGTGGGAAACACCATATATTTT,CASSQEGGVGNTIYF,NA,TRBV4-3,NA,TRBJ1-3
TGTGCCAGCAGCTGGGGACTGAACACCGGGGAGCTGTTTTTT,CASSWGLNTGELFF,NA,TRBV5-8,NA,TRBJ2-2
TGTGCCAGCTCACTGGACAGGGAAAATGAGCAGTTCTTC,CASSLDRENEQFF,TRBD1,TRBV18,NA,TRBJ2-1
TGTGCCAGCAGCGCCAGGACGGGCAATCAGCCCCAGCATTTT,CASSARTGNQPQHF,NA,TRBV2,few,TRBJ1-5
TGTGCCAGCAGCTGGGCGTATGGGCGGGGGGGGTATGAGCAGTTCTTC,CASSWAYGRGGYEQFF,TRBD2,TRBV7-2,few,TRBJ2-1
TGTGCCAGCAGCGCTTCCGGGACAGGGTTTCCCGGGGAGCTGTTTTTT,CASSASGTGFPGELFF,TRBD1,TRBV11-3,NA,TRBJ2-2
TGTGCCAGCAGCTTATCGGACTCTGGAAACACCATATATTTT,CASSLSDSGNTIYF,NA,TRBV11-2,NA,TRBJ1-3
TGTGCCAGCAGAACCGGACAGGGTGGCCTCTATGGCTACACCTTC,CASRTGQGGLYGYTF,TRBD1,TRBV6-6,NA,TRBJ1-2
TGTGCCAGCAGGCCCCAGGGTGATTTCTACGAGCAGTACTTC,CASRPQGDFYEQYF,NA,TRBV27,NA,TRBJ2-7
TGTGCCAGCAGCTGGGACACCAGGAACACTGAAGCTTTCTTT,CASSWDTRNTEAFF,NA,TRBV7-2,NA,TRBJ1-1
TGCGCCAGCAGCTTCATGGGCCTGTCGGAGACCCAGTACTTC,CASSFMGLSETQYF,NA,TRBV5-1,NA,TRBJ2-5
TGTGCCAGCAAGAAGGGGGAGGACACCGGGGAGCTGTTTTTT,CASKKGEDTGELFF,NA,TRBV6-5,few,TRBJ2-2
TGTGCCAGCAGCCTATTTACGGCGGGGGATGGCGCCCCTACGAACACCGGGGAGCTGTTTTTT,CASSLFTAGDGAPTNTGELFF,TRBD2,TRBV14,NA,TRBJ2-2
TGTGCCAGTAGTCGCGGGACAGGGGGAGGCACTGAAGCTTTCTTT,CASSRGTGGGTEAFF,TRBD1,TRBV19,NA,TRBJ1-1
TGCGCCAGCAGCCGCGGGACAGGGAGTGAGAATGAGCAGTTCTTC,CASSRGTGSENEQFF,TRBD1,TRBV4-3,few,TRBJ2-1
TGTGCCAGCAGCGTAGTAGACGGAAATTCACCCCTCCACTTT,CASSVVDGNSPLHF,NA,TRBV9,NA,TRBJ1-6
TGTGCCAGCAGCGCGCCTACGGGACGGACATACGAGCAGTACTTC,CASSAPTGRTYEQYF,NA,TRBV7-9,NA,TRBJ2-7
TGTGCCAGCAGCAGACTGAATAGCAATCAGCCCCAGCATTTT,CASSRLNSNQPQHF,NA,TRBV2,few,TRBJ1-5
TGTGCCAGCGGGGTTCGGGGGGGTGGCCAGTACTTC,CASGVRGGGQYF,TRBD2,TRBV5-6,NA,TRBJ2-5
TGTGCCATCAGTGAGAGGGCAGGGAGCTCGTACGAGCAGTACTTC,CAISERAGSSYEQYF,NA,TRBV10-3,once,TRBJ2-7
TGTGCCAGCAGCGTTGGAGTCATGAACACTGAAGCTTTCTTT,CASSVGVMNTEAFF,NA,TRBV9,NA,TRBJ1-1
TGTGCCAGCAGCCGGCGGGGGGCAACTAATGAAAAACTGTTTTTT,CASSRRGATNEKLFF,NA,TRBV6-1,NA,TRBJ1-4
TGTGCCTGGAGTGTACAGGGTCCGCAGTATTTT,CAWSVQGPQYF,NA,TRBV30,NA,TRBJ2-3
TGTGCCAGCACCCCGGGTGAAGATACGCAGTATTTT,CASTPGEDTQYF,NA,TRBV11-2,NA,TRBJ2-3
TGTGCCAGCAGTGAACAGGAGGGCTACACCTTC,CASSEQEGYTF,NA,TRBV28,NA,TRBJ1-2
TGTGCCAGCAGCCAAGATCGATATTCACCCCTCCACTTT,CASSQDRYSPLHF,NA,TRBV4-2,NA,TRBJ1-6
TGTGCCAGCAGTGACTCGGCACCCCTCCACTTT,CASSDSAPLHF,NA,TRBV2,NA,TRBJ1-6
TGTGCCAGCAGCTGGCAGGGGGCTTACGAGCAGTACTTC,CASSWQGAYEQYF,TRBD1,TRBV5-4,NA,TRBJ2-7